This T cell receptor beta chain was captured in a study of blood T cell repertoires in COVID-19. Study-level information: Sample material is recorded as cDNA or gDNA derived from T cells, B-cell-depleted T cells, or PBMCs.

As handled by the study authors: Reference gene primer amplification in the assay estimated nucleated cell counts. The repertoire was sequenced with immunoSEQ multiplex PCR; TCRdb's copy has only in-frame clones and lacks some. V and J calls and clone size are copied from that table; D and trimming were computed from the DNA. Of 150,000 to 200,000 clones listed, roughly four fifths are singletons. Sequencing was done on a sample of peripheral blood. The TCR sequence derives from a woman aged 80 or over with acute or convalescent COVID-19.

The DNA of the CDR3 is TGTGCCAGCAGTGGACGTACTAGCCGCCGGTTGGGAAATGAGCAGTTCTTC. Amino acids: CASSGRTSRRLGNEQFF. The rearrangement uses TRBV2 and TRBJ2-1; maybe TRBD2 (6 bases). CDR3 size: 17 residues. V was pared by 4 bases and J by 7 bases, with 23 bases between. Germline-derived CDR1 and CDR2 are SNHLY and FYNNEI.